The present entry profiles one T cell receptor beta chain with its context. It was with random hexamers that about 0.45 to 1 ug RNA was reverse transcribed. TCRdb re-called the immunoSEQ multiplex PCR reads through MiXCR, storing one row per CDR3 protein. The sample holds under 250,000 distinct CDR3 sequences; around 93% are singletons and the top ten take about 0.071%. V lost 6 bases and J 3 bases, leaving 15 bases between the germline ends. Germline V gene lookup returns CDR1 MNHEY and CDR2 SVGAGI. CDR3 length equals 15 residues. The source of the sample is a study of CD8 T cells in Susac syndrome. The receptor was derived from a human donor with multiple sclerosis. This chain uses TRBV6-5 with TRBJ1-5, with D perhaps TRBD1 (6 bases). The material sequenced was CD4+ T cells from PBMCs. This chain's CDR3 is CASRTGWRDNQPQHF. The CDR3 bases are TGTGCCAGCAGAACAGGGTGGAGGGACAATCAGCCCCAGCATTTT.